The text below deals with one T cell receptor beta chain. Its cognate antigen is unknown. CDR3 length: 15 amino acids. V was clipped by 6 bases and J by 0 bases; unmatched bases: 4. In germline, CDR1 is SGHAT, CDR2 FQNNGV. The sample comes from a study of graft-versus-host responses after intestinal transplantation. Overall study: Tacrolimus and steroids were given for around three years to all recipients after anti-thymocyte globulin induction.

Measured with immunoSEQ multiplex PCR; TCRdb has only the in-frame clones, and not every one. The sample yields some 120,000 clones, about 92% seen once. General study results and limits: Recipient marrow held GvH clones, some first seen in ileum or blood. Peak GvH clone levels in circulation were associated with early post-transplant HvG declines. Patients who carried graft-donor T cell macrochimerism also had high graft-versus-host to host-versus-graft clonal ratios in their allografts.

J is TRBJ2-1 and V is TRBV11-2; 8 nucleotides match TRBD1. This specimen consisted of unstimulated CD4+ T cells sorted from spleen or lymph node cells, obtained before intestinal transplant. The receptor's source is a human donor who received an intestinal transplant. CDR3: CASSSGQGSYNEQFF. The CDR3 coding sequence is TGTGCCAGCAGTTCTGGACAGGGCTCCTACAATGAGCAGTTCTTC.